This TCR beta chain stems from a study of blood T cells in healthy people across ages. This clonotype was counted many times. Using a J-beta primer mix together with a sample-barcoded 5' primer, a second PCR was run for about 6 to 12 cycles. TCRdb reprocessed the 5' RACE reads with MiXCR, giving one entry per CDR3 protein. The sample gives fewer than 1,000,000 distinct CDR3 sequences, 40% to 50% of which show up once; 15% to 25% is in the top ten. Specimen: blood. The sequence was collected from a man aged 55 to 70 in good health.

The CDR3 region has the DNA TGTGCCAGCAGTGACCAGGGAAGCACTGAAGCTTTCTTT. This codes for CASSDQGSTEAFF. The rearrangement joins TRBV6-5 to TRBJ1-1; D may be TRBD1 (5 bases). V was cut by 5 bases and J by 4 bases, with 11 bases left in between. The CDR3 length is 13 residues. The germline gives CDR1 MNHEY, CDR2 SVGAGI.